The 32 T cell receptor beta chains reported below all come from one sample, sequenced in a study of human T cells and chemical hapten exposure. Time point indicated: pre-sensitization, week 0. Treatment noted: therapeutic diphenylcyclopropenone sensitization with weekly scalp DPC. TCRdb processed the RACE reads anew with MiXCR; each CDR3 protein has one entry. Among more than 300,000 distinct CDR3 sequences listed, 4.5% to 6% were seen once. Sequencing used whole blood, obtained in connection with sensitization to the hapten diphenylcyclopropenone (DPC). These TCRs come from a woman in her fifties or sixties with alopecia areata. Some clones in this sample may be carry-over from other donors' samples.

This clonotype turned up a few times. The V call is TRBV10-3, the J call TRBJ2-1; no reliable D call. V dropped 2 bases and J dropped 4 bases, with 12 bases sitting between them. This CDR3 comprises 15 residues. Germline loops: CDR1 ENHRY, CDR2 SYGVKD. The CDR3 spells CAISENQARYNEQFF. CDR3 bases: TGTGCCATCAGTGAGAATCAGGCTAGGTACAATGAGCAGTTCTTC.

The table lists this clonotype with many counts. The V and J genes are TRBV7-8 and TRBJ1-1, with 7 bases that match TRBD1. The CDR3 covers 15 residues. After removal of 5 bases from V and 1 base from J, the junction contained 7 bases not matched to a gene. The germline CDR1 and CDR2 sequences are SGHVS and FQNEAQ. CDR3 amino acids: CASSPREGANTEAFF. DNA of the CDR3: TGTGCCAGCAGCCCAAGGGAGGGGGCGAACACTGAAGCTTTCTTT.

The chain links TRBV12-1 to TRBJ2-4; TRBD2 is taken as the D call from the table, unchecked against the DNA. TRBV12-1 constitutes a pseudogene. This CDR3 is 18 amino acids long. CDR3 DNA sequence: TGTGCCAGCAGCTTAGGGACTGGGAAAAAGCCAGCCAAAAACATTCAGTACTTC. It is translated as CASSLGTGKKPAKNIQYF.

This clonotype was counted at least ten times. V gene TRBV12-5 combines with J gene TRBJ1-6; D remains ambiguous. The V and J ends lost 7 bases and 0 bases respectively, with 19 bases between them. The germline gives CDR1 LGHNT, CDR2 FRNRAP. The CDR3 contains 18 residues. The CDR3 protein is CASDKTPEGSSYNSPLHF. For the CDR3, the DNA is TGTGCTAGTGATAAAACACCCGAGGGAAGCTCCTATAATTCACCCCTCCACTTT.

CDR3 region: CSASPRVSNQPQHF. CDR3 in DNA: TGCAGTGCTAGTCCCAGGGTCAGCAATCAGCCCCAGCATTTT. The V call is TRBV20-1, the J call TRBJ1-5, with D perhaps matching TRBD1 (5 bases). Per germline, CDR1 DFQATT and CDR2 SNEGSKA (reference sequence). The CDR3 is 14 amino acids. Trimming shortened V by 3 bases and J by 1 base, and 10 bases separated the two germline ends.

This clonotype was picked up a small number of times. The CDR3 coding sequence is TGTGCCAGCACCCGACTAGCGGTCTCCTACGAGCAGTACTTC. Translating gives CASTRLAVSYEQYF. The chain combines TRBV7-9 with TRBJ2-7, with 9 bases aligning to TRBD2. The germline V gene has CDR1 SEHNR and CDR2 FQNEAQ (reference sequence). The CDR3 spans 14 residues. V dropped 7 bases and J dropped 0; count of bases not matched to a gene: 4.

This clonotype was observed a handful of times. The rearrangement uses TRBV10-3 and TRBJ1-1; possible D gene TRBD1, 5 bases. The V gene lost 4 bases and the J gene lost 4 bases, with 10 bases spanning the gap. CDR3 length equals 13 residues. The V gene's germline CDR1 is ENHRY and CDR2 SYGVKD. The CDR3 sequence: CAISGTGPTEAFF. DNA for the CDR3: TGTGCCATCAGTGGCACAGGACCCACTGAAGCTTTCTTT.

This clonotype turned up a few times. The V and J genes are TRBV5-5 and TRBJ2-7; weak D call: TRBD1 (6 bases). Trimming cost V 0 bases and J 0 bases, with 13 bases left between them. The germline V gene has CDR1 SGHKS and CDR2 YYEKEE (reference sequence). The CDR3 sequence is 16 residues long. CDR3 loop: CASSLEDRSSSYEQYF. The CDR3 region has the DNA TGTGCCAGCAGCTTGGAAGACAGGTCGAGCTCCTACGAGCAGTACTTC.

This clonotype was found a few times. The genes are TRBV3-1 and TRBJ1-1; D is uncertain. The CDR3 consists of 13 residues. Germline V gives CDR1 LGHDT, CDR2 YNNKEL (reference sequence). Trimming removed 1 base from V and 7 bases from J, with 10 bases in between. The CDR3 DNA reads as TGTGCCAGCAGCCAAGTAAGCGATGGTGAAGCTTTCTTT. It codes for CASSQVSDGEAFF.

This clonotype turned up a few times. As DNA, the CDR3 is TGTGCCAGCAGCCCCCTCCGCTACAATGAGCAGTTCTTC. The encoded protein is CASSPLRYNEQFF. The V call is TRBV5-5, the J call TRBJ2-1, with D hard to call. Germline CDR1 and CDR2: SGHKS and YYEKEE (reference sequence). V was shortened by 4 bases and J by 3 bases, with 8 bases between the two germline ends. This CDR3 contains 13 residues.

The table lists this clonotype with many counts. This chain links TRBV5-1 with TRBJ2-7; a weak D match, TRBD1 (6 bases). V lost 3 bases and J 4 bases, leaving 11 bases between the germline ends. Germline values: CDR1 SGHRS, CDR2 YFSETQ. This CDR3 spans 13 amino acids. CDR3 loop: CASSSIGGYEQYF. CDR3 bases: TGCGCCAGCAGCTCGATAGGGGGTTACGAGCAGTACTTC. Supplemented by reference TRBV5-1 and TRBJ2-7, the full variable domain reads KAGVTQTPRYLIKTRGQQVTLSCSPISGHRSVSWYQQTPGQGLQFLFEYFSETQRNKGNFPGRFSGRQFSNSRSEMNVSTLELGDSALYLCASSSIGGYEQYFGPGTRLTVT.

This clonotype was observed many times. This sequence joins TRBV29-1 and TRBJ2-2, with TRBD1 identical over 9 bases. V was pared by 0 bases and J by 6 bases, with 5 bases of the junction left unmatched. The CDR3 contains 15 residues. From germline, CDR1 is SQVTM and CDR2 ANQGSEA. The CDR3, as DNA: TGCAGCGTTGAAGAGGGGGGACAGGGTCCCGGGGAGCTGTTTTTT. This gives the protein CSVEEGGQGPGELFF.

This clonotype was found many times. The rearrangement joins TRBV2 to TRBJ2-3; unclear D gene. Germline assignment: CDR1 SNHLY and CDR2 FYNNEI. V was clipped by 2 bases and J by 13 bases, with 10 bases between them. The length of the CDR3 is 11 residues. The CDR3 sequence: CASSETLDEYF. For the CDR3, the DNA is TGTGCCAGCAGTGAAACTCTAGATGAGTATTTT.

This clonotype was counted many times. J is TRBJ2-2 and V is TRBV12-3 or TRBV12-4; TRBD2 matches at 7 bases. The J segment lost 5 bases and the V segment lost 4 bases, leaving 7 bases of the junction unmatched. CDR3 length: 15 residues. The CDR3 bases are TGTGCCAGCAGTTCGCCGGGGGGAAGAACCGGGGAGCTGTTTTTT. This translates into CASSSPGGRTGELFF.

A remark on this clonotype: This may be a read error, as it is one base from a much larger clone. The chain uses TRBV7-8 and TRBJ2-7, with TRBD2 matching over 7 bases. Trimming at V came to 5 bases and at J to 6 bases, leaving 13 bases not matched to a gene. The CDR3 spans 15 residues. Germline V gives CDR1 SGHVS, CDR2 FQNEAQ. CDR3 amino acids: CASSQTSEIFFEQYF. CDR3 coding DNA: TGTGCCAGCAGCCAAACTAGCGAGATTTTCTTCGAGCAGTACTTC.

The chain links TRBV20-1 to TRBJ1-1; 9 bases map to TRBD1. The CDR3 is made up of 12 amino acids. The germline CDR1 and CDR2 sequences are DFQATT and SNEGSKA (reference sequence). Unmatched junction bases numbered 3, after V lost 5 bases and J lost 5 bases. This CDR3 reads CSAGGTGTEAFF. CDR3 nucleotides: TGCAGTGCTGGAGGGACAGGGACTGAAGCTTTCTTT.

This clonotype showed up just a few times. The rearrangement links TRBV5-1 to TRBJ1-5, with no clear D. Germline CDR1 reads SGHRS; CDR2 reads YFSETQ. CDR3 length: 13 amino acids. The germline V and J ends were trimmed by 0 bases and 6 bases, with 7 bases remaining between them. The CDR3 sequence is CASSLGRAQPQHF. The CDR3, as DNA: TGCGCCAGCAGCTTGGGACGAGCTCAGCCCCAGCATTTT.

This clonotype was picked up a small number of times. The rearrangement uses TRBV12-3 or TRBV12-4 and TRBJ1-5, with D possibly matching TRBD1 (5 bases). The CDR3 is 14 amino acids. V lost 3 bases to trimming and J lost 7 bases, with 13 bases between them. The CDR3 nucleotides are TGTGCCAGCAGTTTTCCGGACAAGCGGCAGCCCCAGCATTTT. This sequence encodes CASSFPDKRQPQHF.

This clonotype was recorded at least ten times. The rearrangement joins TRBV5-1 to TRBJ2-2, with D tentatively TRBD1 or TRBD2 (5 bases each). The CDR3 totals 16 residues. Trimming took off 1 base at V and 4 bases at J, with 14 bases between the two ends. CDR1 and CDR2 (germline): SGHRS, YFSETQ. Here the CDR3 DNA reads TGCGCCAGCAGCTTGAGGGACGATTCGCCCACCGGGGAGCTGTTTTTT. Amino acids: CASSLRDDSPTGELFF.

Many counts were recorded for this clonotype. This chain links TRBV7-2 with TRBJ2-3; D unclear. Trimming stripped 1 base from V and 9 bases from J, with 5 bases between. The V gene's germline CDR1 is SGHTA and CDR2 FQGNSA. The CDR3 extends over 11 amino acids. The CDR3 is CASSLESTQYF. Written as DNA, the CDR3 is TGTGCCAGCAGCTTAGAAAGCACGCAGTATTTT.

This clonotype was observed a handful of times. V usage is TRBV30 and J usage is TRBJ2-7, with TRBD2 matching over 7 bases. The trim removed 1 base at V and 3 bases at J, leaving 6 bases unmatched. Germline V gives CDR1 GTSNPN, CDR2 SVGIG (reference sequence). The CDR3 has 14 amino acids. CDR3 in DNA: TGTGCCTGGAGTGCGGGGGGTTCGAGCTACGAGCAGTACTTC. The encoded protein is CAWSAGGSSYEQYF.

CDR3 nucleotides: TGTGCCAGCAGTTTATGGTTAGCGGGTGGAAGTACAGATACGCAGTATTTT. As protein: CASSLWLAGGSTDTQYF. J is TRBJ2-3 and V is TRBV27, with 7 bases aligning to TRBD2. Germline V gives CDR1 MNHEY, CDR2 SMNVEV (reference sequence). The CDR3 loop spans 17 amino acids. V trimming: 1 base; J trimming: 3 bases; junction bases outside the gene matches: 10.

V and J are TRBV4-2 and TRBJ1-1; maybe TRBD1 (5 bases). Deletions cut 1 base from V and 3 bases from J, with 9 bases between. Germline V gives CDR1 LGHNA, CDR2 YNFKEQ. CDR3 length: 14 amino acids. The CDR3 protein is CASSQGPGDTEAFF. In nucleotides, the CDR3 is TGTGCCAGCAGCCAAGGTCCGGGGGACACTGAAGCTTTCTTT.

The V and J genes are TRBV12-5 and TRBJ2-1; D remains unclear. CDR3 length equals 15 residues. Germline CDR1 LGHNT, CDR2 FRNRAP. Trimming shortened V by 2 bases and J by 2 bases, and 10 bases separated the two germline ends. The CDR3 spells CASGLIRGAYNEQFF. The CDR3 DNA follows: TGTGCTAGTGGTTTGATCCGAGGAGCCTACAATGAGCAGTTCTTC.

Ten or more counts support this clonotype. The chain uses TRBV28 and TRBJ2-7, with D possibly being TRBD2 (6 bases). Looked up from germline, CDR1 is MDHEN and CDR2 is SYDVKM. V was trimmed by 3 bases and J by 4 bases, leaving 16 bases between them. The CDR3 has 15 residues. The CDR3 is CASSFSLAGIYEQYF. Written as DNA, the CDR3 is TGTGCCAGCAGTTTCTCGCTTGCGGGAATATACGAGCAGTACTTC.

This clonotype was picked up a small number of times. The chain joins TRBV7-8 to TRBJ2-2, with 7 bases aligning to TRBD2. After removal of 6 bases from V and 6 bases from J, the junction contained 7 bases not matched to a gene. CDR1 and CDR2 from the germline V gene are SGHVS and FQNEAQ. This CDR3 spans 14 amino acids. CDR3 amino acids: CASRERESSGELFF. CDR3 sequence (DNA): TGTGCCAGCAGGGAGCGGGAATCGTCCGGGGAGCTGTTTTTT.

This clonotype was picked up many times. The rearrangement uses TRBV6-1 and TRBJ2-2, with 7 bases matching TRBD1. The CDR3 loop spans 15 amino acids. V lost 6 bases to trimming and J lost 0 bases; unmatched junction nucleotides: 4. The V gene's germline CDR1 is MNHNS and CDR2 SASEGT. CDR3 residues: CASSAGTANTGELFF. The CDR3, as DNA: TGTGCCAGCAGCGCCGGGACAGCGAACACCGGGGAGCTGTTTTTT.

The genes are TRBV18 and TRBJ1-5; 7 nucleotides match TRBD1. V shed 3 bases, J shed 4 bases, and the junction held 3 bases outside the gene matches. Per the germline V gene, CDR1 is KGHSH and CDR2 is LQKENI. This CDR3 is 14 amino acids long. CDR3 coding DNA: TGTGCCAGCTCACCCTCGACAGGGAATCAGCCCCAGCATTTT. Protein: CASSPSTGNQPQHF.

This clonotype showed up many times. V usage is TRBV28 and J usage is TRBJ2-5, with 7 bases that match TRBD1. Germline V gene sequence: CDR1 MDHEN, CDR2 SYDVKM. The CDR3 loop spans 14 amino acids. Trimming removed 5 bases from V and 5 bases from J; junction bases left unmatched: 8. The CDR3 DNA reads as TGTGCCAGCAGTCTGACAGGGTCAACGGAGACCCAGTACTTC. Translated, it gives CASSLTGSTETQYF.

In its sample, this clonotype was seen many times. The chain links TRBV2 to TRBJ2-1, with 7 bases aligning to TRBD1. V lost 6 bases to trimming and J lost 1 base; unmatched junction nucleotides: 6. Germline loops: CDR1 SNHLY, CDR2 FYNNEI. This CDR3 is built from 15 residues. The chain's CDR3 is CASRIETGSYNEQFF. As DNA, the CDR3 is TGTGCCAGCAGAATCGAGACAGGGTCCTACAATGAGCAGTTCTTC.

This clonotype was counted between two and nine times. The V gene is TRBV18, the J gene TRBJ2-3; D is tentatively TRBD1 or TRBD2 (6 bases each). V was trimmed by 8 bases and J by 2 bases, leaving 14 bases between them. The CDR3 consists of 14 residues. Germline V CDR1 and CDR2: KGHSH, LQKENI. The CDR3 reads CASRRTGATDTQYF. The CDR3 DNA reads TGTGCCAGCCGAAGGACGGGGGCCACAGATACGCAGTATTTT. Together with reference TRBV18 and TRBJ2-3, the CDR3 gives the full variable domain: NAGVMQNPRHLVRRRGQEARLRCSPMKGHSHVYWYRQLPEEGLKFMVYLQKENIIDESGMPKERFSAEFPKEGPSILRIQQVVRGDSAAYFCASRRTGATDTQYFGPGTRLTVL.

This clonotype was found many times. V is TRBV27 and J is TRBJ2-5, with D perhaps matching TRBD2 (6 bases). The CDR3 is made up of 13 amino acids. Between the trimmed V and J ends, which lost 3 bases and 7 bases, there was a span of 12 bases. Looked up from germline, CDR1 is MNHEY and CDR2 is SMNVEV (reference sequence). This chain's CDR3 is CASSLEGRGTQYF. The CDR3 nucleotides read TGTGCCAGCAGTTTGGAGGGTCGGGGGACCCAGTACTTC.